These 8 T cell receptor beta chains were all obtained from the same sample, sequenced in a study of T cell responses to AZD1222 COVID-19 vaccine. Some clones are missing from TCRdb's copy, which holds only in-frame ones; the method was immunoSEQ multiplex PCR. The table has 100,000 to 150,000 clones, about 88% seen once. The sample consisted of peripheral blood, taken on day 0 of AZD1222 vaccination. The receptors here all came from an adult in good health.

The chain has TRBV30 and TRBJ1-3, with D hard to call. Germline assignment: CDR1 GTSNPN and CDR2 SVGIG (reference sequence). V was clipped by 5 bases and J by 2 bases, with 16 bases between them. This CDR3 has 15 residues. The CDR3 nucleotides are TGTGCCTGGGGTTCCTCGGGAACCCCTGGAAACACCATATATTTT. It translates to CAWGSSGTPGNTIYF.

The chain recombines TRBV7-2 with TRBJ1-4; TRBD1 aligns across 10 bases. V dropped 3 bases and J dropped 7; count of bases not matched to a gene: 2. This CDR3 region has 14 residues. The V gene's germline CDR1 is SGHTA and CDR2 FQGNSA. The CDR3 is CASSLGQGIEKLFF. CDR3 nucleotides: TGTGCCAGCAGCTTGGGACAGGGGATTGAAAAACTGTTTTTT.

This clone was detected a few times. V usage is TRBV5-1 and J usage is TRBJ1-6; 7 bases match TRBD1. The CDR3 is made up of 16 amino acids. Germline lookup yields CDR1 SGHRS and CDR2 YFSETQ. The V segment lost 4 bases and the J segment 0 bases; nucleotides outside the gene matches: 4. CDR3 loop: CASSPGQSSYNSPLHF. CDR3 coding DNA: TGCGCCAGCAGCCCGGGACAGAGCTCCTATAATTCACCCCTCCACTTT.

V usage is TRBV11-2 and J usage is TRBJ1-6; D possibly corresponds to TRBD1 (6 bases). The V and J ends lost 1 base and 9 bases respectively, with 13 bases between them. Germline values: CDR1 SGHAT, CDR2 FQNNGV. The CDR3 contains 15 residues. CDR3 loop: CASSLGGQGGSPLHF. As DNA, the CDR3 is TGTGCCAGCAGCTTAGGGGGGCAGGGCGGTTCACCCCTCCACTTT.

The V and J genes are TRBV3-1 (or the pseudogene TRBV3-2) and TRBJ2-2, with no clear D. V lost 3 bases and J lost 4, with 12 bases in between. Germline V gives CDR1 LGHDT, CDR2 YNNKEL (reference sequence). This CDR3 comprises 15 residues. CDR3 coding DNA: TGTGCCAGCAGCCAGTCCCCCCCCGGCACCGGGGAGCTGTTTTTT. Its protein is CASSQSPPGTGELFF.

The chain couples TRBV7-2 to TRBJ1-2; tentative D call: TRBD1 (6 bases). CDR1 and CDR2 from the germline V gene are SGHTA and FQGNSA. Trimming cost V 6 bases and J 3 bases, with 11 bases left between them. The CDR3 totals 13 residues. The DNA for the CDR3 is TGTGCCAGCAGTAATGGGGGCGACTATGGCTACACCTTC. The encoded protein is CASSNGGDYGYTF. Looking up the rest from reference TRBV7-2 and TRBJ1-2 gives the full variable domain: GAGVSQSPSNKVTEKGKDVELRCDPISGHTALYWYRQSLGQGLEFLIYFQGNSAPDKSGLPSDRFSAERTGGSVSTLTIQRTQQEDSAVYLCASSNGGDYGYTFGSGTRLTVV.

The genes are TRBV3-1 (or the pseudogene TRBV3-2) and TRBJ2-7, with D tentatively TRBD2 (5 bases). The CDR3 is 13 residues long. From germline, CDR1 is LGHDT and CDR2 YNNKEL (reference sequence). V lost 7 bases and J 2 bases, leaving 12 bases between the germline ends. CDR3 nucleotide sequence: TGTGCCAGCACCCCCGGCGGGCCCTACGAGCAGTACTTC. Translation gives CASTPGGPYEQYF.

V usage is TRBV12-5 and J usage is TRBJ1-4; TRBD1 matches 7 bases. V was clipped by 7 bases and J by 7 bases; unmatched bases: 6. CDR1 and CDR2 (germline): LGHNT, FRNRAP. This CDR3 region has 13 residues. The DNA for the CDR3 is TGTGCTAGTGTCCCCCCAGGGGGTGAAAAACTGTTTTTT. Amino acid sequence: CASVPPGGEKLFF.